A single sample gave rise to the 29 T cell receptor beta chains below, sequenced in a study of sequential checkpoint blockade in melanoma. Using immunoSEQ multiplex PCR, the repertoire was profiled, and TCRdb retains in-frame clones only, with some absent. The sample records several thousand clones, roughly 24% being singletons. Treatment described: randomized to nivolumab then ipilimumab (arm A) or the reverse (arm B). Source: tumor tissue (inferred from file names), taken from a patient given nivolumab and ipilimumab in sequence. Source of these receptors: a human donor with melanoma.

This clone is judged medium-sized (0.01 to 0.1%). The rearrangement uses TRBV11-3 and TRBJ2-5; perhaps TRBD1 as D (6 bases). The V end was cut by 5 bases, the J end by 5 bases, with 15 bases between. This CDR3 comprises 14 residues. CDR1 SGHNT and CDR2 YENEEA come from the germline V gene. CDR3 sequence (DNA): TGTGCCAGCAGCGTACAGGGAAGGGGGGAGACCCAGTACTTC. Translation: CASSVQGRGETQYF.

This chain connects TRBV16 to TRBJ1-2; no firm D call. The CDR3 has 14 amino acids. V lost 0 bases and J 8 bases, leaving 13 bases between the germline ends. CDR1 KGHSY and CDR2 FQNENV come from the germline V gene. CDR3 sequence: CASSQSEITGGYTF. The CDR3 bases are TGTGCCAGCAGCCAATCGGAAATAACCGGGGGCTACACCTTC.

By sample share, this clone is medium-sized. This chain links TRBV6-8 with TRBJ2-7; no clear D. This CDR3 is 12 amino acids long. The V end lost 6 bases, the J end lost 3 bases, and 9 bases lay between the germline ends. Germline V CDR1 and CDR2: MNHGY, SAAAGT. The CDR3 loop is CASSSLIYEQYF. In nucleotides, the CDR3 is TGTGCCAGCAGCTCCCTTATCTACGAGCAGTACTTC.

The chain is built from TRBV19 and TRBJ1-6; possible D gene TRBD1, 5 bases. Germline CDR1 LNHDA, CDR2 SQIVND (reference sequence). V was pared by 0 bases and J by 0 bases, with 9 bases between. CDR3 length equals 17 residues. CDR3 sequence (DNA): TGTGCCAGTAGTATAGAACCAGGGAGCTCCTATAATTCACCCCTCCACTTT. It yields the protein CASSIEPGSSYNSPLHF.

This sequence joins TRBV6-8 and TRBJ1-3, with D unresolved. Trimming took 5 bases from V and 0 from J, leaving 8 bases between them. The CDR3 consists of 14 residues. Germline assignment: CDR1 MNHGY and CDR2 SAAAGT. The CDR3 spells CASSGWSSGNTIYF. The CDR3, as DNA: TGTGCCAGCAGTGGGTGGAGCTCTGGAAACACCATATATTTT.

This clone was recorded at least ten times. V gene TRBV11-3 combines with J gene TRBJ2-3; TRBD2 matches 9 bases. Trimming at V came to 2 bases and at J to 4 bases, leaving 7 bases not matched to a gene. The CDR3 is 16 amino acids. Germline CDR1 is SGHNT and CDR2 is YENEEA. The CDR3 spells CASSLRAGGPPDTQYF. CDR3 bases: TGTGCCAGCAGCTTACGGGCGGGGGGGCCCCCAGATACGCAGTATTTT.

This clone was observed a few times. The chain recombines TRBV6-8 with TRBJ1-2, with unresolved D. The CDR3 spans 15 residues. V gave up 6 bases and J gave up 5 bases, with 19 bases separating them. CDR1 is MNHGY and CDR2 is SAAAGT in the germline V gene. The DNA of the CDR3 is TGTGCCAGCAGCCCTATGCTCGTGGGGTCGTATGGCTACACCTTC. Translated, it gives CASSPMLVGSYGYTF.

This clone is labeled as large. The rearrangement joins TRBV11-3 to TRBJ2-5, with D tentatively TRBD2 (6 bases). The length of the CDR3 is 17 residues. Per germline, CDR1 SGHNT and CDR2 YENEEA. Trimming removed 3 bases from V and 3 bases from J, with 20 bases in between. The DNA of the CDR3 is TGTGCCAGCAGCTTGGTAATCACTGCGGGGCTGAAAGAGACCCAGTACTTC. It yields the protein CASSLVITAGLKETQYF.

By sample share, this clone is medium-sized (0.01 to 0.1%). As DNA, the CDR3 is TGTGCCAGCAGCCAGGGGGTCCCTGGAAACACCATATATTTT. Its translation is CASSQGVPGNTIYF. The chain employs TRBV14 and TRBJ1-3, with D maybe TRBD1 (5 bases). Trimming removed 3 bases at V and 2 bases at J, with 8 bases between. Germline lookup yields CDR1 SGHDN and CDR2 FVKESK. The CDR3 length is 14 residues.

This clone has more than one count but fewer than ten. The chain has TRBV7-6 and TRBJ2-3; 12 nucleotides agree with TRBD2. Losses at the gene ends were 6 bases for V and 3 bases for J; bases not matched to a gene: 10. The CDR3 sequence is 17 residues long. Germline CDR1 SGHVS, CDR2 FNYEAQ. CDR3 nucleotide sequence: TGTGCCAGCAGGCAAGCTAGCGGGGGGGCCGGGACAGATACGCAGTATTTT. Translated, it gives CASRQASGGAGTDTQYF.

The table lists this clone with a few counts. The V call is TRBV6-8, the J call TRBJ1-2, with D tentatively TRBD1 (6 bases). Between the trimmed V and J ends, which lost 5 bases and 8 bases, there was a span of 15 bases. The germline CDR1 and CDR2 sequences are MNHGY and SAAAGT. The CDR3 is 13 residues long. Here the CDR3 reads CASSLPGQRGYTF. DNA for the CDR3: TGTGCCAGCAGTCTCCCGGGACAAAGGGGCTACACCTTC.

CDR3 sequence reads: CAWSGRMGEGSPLHF. CDR3 DNA sequence: TGTGCCTGGAGTGGGAGGATGGGGGAAGGTTCACCCCTCCACTTT. This chain links TRBV30 with TRBJ1-6, with D perhaps TRBD1 (5 bases). The V end was cut by 1 base, the J end by 9 bases, with 16 bases between. The CDR3 is made up of 15 amino acids. The germline V gene encodes CDR1 GTSNPN and CDR2 SVGIG (reference sequence).

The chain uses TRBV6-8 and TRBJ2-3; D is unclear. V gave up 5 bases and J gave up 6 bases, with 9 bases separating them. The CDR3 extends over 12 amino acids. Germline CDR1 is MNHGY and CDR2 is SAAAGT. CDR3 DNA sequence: TGTGCCAGCAGTACCGAGTGGGATACGCAGTATTTT. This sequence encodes CASSTEWDTQYF.

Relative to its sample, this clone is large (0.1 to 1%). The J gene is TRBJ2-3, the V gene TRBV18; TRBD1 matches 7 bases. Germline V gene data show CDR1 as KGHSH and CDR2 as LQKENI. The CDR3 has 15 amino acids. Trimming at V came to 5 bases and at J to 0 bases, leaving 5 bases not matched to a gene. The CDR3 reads CASSGTDASTDTQYF. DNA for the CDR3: TGTGCCAGCTCAGGGACAGATGCTAGCACAGATACGCAGTATTTT.

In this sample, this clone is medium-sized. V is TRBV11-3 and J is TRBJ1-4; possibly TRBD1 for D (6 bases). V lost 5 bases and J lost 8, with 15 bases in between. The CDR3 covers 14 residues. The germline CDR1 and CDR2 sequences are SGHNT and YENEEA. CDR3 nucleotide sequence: TGTGCCAGCAGCCAACCTTCAGGGGCGGAAAAACTGTTTTTT. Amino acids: CASSQPSGAEKLFF.

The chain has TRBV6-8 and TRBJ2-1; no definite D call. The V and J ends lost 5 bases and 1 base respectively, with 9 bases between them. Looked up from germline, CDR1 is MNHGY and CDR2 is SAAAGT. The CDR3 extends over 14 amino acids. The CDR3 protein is CASSREISYNEQFF. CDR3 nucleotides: TGTGCCAGCAGTCGCGAGATTTCCTACAATGAGCAGTTCTTC.

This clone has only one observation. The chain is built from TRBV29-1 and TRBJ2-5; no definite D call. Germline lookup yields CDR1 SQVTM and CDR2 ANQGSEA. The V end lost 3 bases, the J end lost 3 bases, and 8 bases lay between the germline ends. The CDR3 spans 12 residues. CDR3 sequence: CSVEADEETQYF. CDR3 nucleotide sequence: TGCAGCGTTGAGGCGGACGAAGAGACCCAGTACTTC. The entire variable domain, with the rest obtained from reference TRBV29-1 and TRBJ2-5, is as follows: SAVISQKPSRDICQRGTSLTIQCQVDSQVTMMFWYRQQPGQSLTLIATANQGSEATYESGFVIDKFPISRPNLTFSTLTVSNMSPEDSSIYLCSVEADEETQYFGPGTRLLVL.

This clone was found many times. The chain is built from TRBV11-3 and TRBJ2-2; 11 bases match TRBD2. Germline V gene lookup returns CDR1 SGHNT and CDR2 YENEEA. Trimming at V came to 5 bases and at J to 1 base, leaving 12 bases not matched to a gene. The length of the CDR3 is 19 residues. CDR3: CASSRSSGSGGVNTGELFF. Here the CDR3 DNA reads TGTGCCAGCAGCAGATCCTCGGGTAGCGGGGGGGTGAACACCGGGGAGCTGTTTTTT.

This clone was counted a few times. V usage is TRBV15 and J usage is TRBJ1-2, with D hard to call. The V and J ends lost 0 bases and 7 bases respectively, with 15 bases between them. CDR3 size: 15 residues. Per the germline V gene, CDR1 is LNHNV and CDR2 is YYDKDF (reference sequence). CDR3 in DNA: TGTGCCACCAGCAGAGATCTGACCCAGTTGTTTGGCTACACCTTC. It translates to CATSRDLTQLFGYTF.

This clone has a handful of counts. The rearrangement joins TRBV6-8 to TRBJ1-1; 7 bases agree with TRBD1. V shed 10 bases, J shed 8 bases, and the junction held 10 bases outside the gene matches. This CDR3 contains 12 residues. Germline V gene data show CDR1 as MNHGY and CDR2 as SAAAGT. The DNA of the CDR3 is TGTGCCATCAAAGCCCCGGGACAGGAAGCTTTCTTT. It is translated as CAIKAPGQEAFF.

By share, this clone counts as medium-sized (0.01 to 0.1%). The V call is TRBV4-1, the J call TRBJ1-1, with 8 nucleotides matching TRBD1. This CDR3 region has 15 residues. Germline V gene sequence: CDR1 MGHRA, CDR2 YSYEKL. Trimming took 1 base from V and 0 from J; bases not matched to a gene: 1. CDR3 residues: CASSQAQGVNTEAFF. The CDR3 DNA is TGCGCCAGCAGCCAAGCACAGGGGGTGAACACTGAAGCTTTCTTT.

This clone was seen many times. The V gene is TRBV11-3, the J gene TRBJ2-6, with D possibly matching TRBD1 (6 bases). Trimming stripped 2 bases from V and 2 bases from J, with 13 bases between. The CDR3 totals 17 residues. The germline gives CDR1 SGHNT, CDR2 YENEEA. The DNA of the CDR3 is TGTGCCAGCAGCTTAAGGACAGCAAGCACTGGGGCCAACGTCCTGACTTTC. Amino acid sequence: CASSLRTASTGANVLTF.

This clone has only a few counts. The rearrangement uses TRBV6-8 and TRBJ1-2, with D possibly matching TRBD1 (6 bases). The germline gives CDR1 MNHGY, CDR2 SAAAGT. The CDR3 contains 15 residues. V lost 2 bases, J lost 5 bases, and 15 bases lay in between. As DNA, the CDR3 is TGTGCCAGCAGTTACGTGGGAGGGGGGCTATATGGCTACACCTTC. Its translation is CASSYVGGGLYGYTF.

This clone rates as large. CDR3 loop: CASSSWDRGTSPLHF. The CDR3 DNA reads as TGTGCCAGCAGTTCCTGGGACAGGGGAACTTCACCCCTCCACTTT. This chain uses TRBV6-8 with TRBJ1-6, with 10 nucleotides matching TRBD1. Germline assignment: CDR1 MNHGY and CDR2 SAAAGT. Trimming cost V 4 bases and J 9 bases; bases outside gene matches: 6. This CDR3 comprises 15 residues.

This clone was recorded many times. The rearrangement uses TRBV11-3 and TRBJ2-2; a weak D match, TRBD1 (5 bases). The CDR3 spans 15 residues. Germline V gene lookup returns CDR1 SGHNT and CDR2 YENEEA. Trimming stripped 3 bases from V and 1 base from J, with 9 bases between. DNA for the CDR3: TGTGCCAGCAGCTTCCAGGGTGAGAACACCGGGGAGCTGTTTTTT. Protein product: CASSFQGENTGELFF.

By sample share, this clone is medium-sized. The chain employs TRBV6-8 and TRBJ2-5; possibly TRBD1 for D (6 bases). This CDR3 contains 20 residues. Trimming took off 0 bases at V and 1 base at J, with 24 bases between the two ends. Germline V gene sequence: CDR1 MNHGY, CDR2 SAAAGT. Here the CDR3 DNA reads TGTGCCAGCAGTTACTCTCCAGAGGGGACACTAATTCAAACCCAAGAGACCCAGTACTTC. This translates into CASSYSPEGTLIQTQETQYF.

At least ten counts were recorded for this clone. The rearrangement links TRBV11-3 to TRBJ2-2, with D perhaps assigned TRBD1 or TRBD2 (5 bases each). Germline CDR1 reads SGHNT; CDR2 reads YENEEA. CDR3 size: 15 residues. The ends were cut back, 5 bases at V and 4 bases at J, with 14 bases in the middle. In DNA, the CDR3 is TGTGCCAGCAGCCCCCCCGGGGCGCGCACCGGGGAGCTGTTTTTT. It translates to CASSPPGARTGELFF.

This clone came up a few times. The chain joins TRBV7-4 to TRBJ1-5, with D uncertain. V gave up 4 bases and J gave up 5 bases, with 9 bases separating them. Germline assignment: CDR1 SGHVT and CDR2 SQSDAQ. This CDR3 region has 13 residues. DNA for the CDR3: TGTGCCAGCAGCTCCACTGCGTATCAGCCCCAGCATTTT. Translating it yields CASSSTAYQPQHF.

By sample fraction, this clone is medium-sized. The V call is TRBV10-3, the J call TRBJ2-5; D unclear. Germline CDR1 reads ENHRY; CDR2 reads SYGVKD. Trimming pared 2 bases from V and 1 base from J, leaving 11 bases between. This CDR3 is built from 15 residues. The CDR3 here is CAISEGSSFQETQYF. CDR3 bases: TGTGCCATCAGTGAGGGCAGCAGCTTCCAAGAGACCCAGTACTTC.